This passage covers 22 T cell receptor beta chains from one sample sequenced in a study of blood T cell repertoires in COVID-19. Here immunoSEQ multiplex PCR was the method, and the copy in TCRdb shows in-frame clones only, minus some. The table lists roughly 97,000 clones, about four fifths of them singletons. Material: peripheral blood. The receptors stem from a woman older than 75 with active or convalescent COVID-19.

This chain connects TRBV2 to TRBJ2-4; 8 bases align to TRBD2. CDR1 and CDR2 from the germline V gene are SNHLY and FYNNEI. The CDR3 spans 17 residues. The J segment lost 0 bases and the V segment lost 7 bases, leaving 11 bases of the junction unmatched. Written as DNA, the CDR3 is TGTGCCAGCATAGGAGCGGGAGACTCAATAGCCAAAAACATTCAGTACTTC. Protein: CASIGAGDSIAKNIQYF.

V gene TRBV18 combines with J gene TRBJ2-5, with 7 bases that match TRBD2. This CDR3 has 15 amino acids. The germline V gene has CDR1 KGHSH and CDR2 LQKENI. The J segment lost 0 bases and the V segment lost 3 bases, leaving 4 bases of the junction unmatched. The CDR3 here is CASSPPGTNQETQYF. The CDR3 bases are TGTGCCAGCTCACCTCCCGGGACTAACCAAGAGACCCAGTACTTC.

The chain joins TRBV29-1 to TRBJ1-1, with TRBD1 as a possible D gene (6 bases). V gave up 6 bases and J gave up 6 bases, with 17 bases separating them. Looked up from germline, CDR1 is SQVTM and CDR2 is ANQGSEA. The CDR3 extends over 13 amino acids. As DNA, the CDR3 is TGCAGCGTCGAGAAGTCCAAGGGGGCTGAAGCTTTCTTT. It encodes CSVEKSKGAEAFF. Together with reference TRBV29-1 and TRBJ1-1, the CDR3 gives the full variable domain: SAVISQKPSRDICQRGTSLTIQCQVDSQVTMMFWYRQQPGQSLTLIATANQGSEATYESGFVIDKFPISRPNLTFSTLTVSNMSPEDSSIYLCSVEKSKGAEAFFGQGTRLTVV.

The chain links TRBV2 to TRBJ2-3; a possible D gene is TRBD2 (6 bases). Per the germline V gene, CDR1 is SNHLY and CDR2 is FYNNEI. Trimming removed 7 bases from V and 0 bases from J, with 11 bases in between. The CDR3 has 14 residues. CDR3 bases: TGTGCCAGCAAACGGGAGCCTAGCACAGATACGCAGTATTTT. Its protein is CASKREPSTDTQYF.

The chain links TRBV5-1 to TRBJ2-3; possible D gene TRBD2, 5 bases. The CDR3 consists of 13 residues. V lost 4 bases to trimming and J lost 2 bases, with 8 bases between them. CDR1 and CDR2 (germline): SGHRS, YFSETQ. The CDR3 loop reads CASSRTVTDTQYF. CDR3 DNA: TGCGCCAGCAGCCGGACTGTCACAGATACGCAGTATTTT.

The chain uses TRBV5-1 and TRBJ2-1; D is unclear. The CDR3 is made up of 13 amino acids. V gave up 4 bases and J gave up 6 bases, with 11 bases separating them. Germline V lookup: CDR1 SGHRS, CDR2 YFSETQ. The CDR3 bases are TGCGCCAGCAGCCCTAGAGTTGGCAATGAGCAGTTCTTC. Residues: CASSPRVGNEQFF.

This clone was observed once. J is TRBJ1-1 and V is TRBV10-3; 9 bases agree with TRBD1. This CDR3 has 15 residues. V lost 3 bases to trimming and J lost 1 base; unmatched junction nucleotides: 3. Germline CDR1 reads ENHRY; CDR2 reads SYGVKD. The CDR3 here is CAISDPGQGNTEAFF. CDR3 nucleotide sequence: TGTGCCATCAGTGACCCGGGACAGGGGAACACTGAAGCTTTCTTT.

This chain links TRBV29-1 with TRBJ1-4; possibly TRBD1 for D (6 bases). The CDR3 runs 12 residues. The V and J ends lost 7 bases and 3 bases respectively, with 9 bases between them. Germline V gives CDR1 SQVTM, CDR2 ANQGSEA. The CDR3: CSAGAANEKLFF. CDR3 DNA: TGCAGCGCGGGGGCGGCTAATGAAAAACTGTTTTTT.

The chain is built from TRBV28 and TRBJ1-1; D perhaps matches TRBD1 (5 bases). This CDR3 comprises 13 residues. V gave up 6 bases and J gave up 5 bases, with 13 bases separating them. Germline V gives CDR1 MDHEN, CDR2 SYDVKM. CDR3 region: CASSAPGLTEAFF. The CDR3 coding sequence is TGTGCCAGCAGCGCTCCAGGGTTGACTGAAGCTTTCTTT. Based on the CDR3 plus reference TRBV28 and TRBJ1-1, the full variable domain is DVKVTQSSRYLVKRTGEKVFLECVQDMDHENMFWYRQDPGLGLRLIYFSYDVKMKEKGDIPEGYSVSREKKERFSLILESASTNQTSMYLCASSAPGLTEAFFGQGTRLTVV.

This clone was detected only once. This chain connects TRBV6-5 to TRBJ2-7, with 12 bases that match TRBD2. The CDR3 is 14 amino acids. CDR1 is MNHEY and CDR2 is SVGAGI in the germline V gene. V trimming: 4 bases; J trimming: 3 bases; junction bases outside the gene matches: 1. This CDR3 is CASSSLAGGYEQYF. CDR3 bases: TGTGCCAGCAGTTCACTAGCGGGGGGCTACGAGCAGTACTTC.

This chain connects TRBV2 to TRBJ1-4, with no clear D. The CDR3 is 15 residues long. Trimming took 7 bases from V and 7 from J, leaving 19 bases between them. Germline values: CDR1 SNHLY, CDR2 FYNNEI. DNA for the CDR3: TGTGCCAGCACAGAGGGTAGGGCCGGGAGTGAAAAACTGTTTTTT. This translates into CASTEGRAGSEKLFF.

This sequence joins TRBV9 and TRBJ2-1; 9 bases match TRBD2. The CDR3 contains 18 residues. Germline V gives CDR1 SGDLS, CDR2 YYNGEE. V shed 0 bases and J 5 bases; nucleotides not matched to a gene: 12. The CDR3 DNA follows: TGTGCCAGCAGCGTAGGGGCGGAGGGGACTAGCACCCACAATGAGCAGTTCTTC. Its protein product is CASSVGAEGTSTHNEQFF.

This clone was counted between two and nine times. V and J are TRBV24-1 and TRBJ2-1, with 13 nucleotides matching TRBD2. This CDR3 has 15 amino acids. With V trimmed by 9 bases and J by 6 bases, 7 bases remained unmatched. From germline, CDR1 is KGHDR and CDR2 SFDVKD. The CDR3 sequence: CATQLAGGQGNEQFF. The CDR3 nucleotides are TGTGCCACCCAACTAGCGGGGGGGCAGGGCAATGAGCAGTTCTTC.

This clone is a singleton in its sample. V is TRBV6-4 and J is TRBJ1-5; D uncertain. The germline V and J ends were trimmed by 3 bases and 4 bases, with 7 bases remaining between them. Looked up from germline, CDR1 is MRHNA and CDR2 is SNTAGT. The CDR3 totals 13 residues. Written as DNA, the CDR3 is TGTGCCAGCAGTGAGTATTCGAATCAGCCCCAGCATTTT. This codes for CASSEYSNQPQHF.

The chain couples TRBV11-2 to TRBJ1-2; TRBD1 matches at 7 bases. Losses at the gene ends were 3 bases for V and 3 bases for J; bases not matched to a gene: 4. CDR1 is SGHAT, CDR2 FQNNGV, per germline. The CDR3 totals 14 residues. The CDR3: CASSLDRFDYGYTF. CDR3 nucleotides: TGTGCCAGCAGCTTGGACAGGTTCGACTATGGCTACACCTTC.

On this clone itself: Different DNA sequences within this sample yield the same CDR3. V is TRBV15 and J is TRBJ1-2; 9 bases align to TRBD1. V lost 1 base, J lost 4 bases, and 1 base stayed unmatched. CDR3 length: 14 amino acids. Germline loops: CDR1 LNHNV, CDR2 YYDKDF (reference sequence). As DNA, the CDR3 is TGTGCCACCAGCAGAGCGGGACAGGGCTATGGCTACACCTTC. Translated, it gives CATSRAGQGYGYTF.

The genes are TRBV7-8 and TRBJ2-7; TRBD2 aligns across 10 bases. The CDR3 length is 15 residues. V lost 1 base and J lost 6; bases outside the gene matches: 6. The germline CDR1 and CDR2 sequences are SGHVS and FQNEAQ. The CDR3 DNA is TGTGCCAGCAGCTTAGGTTTACCTAGCGGGGGCGAGCAGTACTTC. Its translation: CASSLGLPSGGEQYF.

The chain recombines TRBV5-8 with TRBJ1-1; TRBD1 matches 11 bases. V shed 4 bases and J 6 bases; nucleotides not matched to a gene: 11. The germline V gene encodes CDR1 SGHTS and CDR2 YDEGEE. CDR3 length: 16 amino acids. DNA for the CDR3: TGTGCCAGCAGCCTCGCAGGGACAGGGGGGGACGCTGAAGCTTTCTTT. It encodes CASSLAGTGGDAEAFF.

The chain combines TRBV6-2 or TRBV6-3 with TRBJ2-1; D ambiguous. Germline CDR1 reads MNHEY; CDR2 reads SVGEGT. The CDR3 runs 14 residues. V was pared by 6 bases and J by 3 bases, with 12 bases between. DNA of the CDR3: TGTGCCAGCAGCGAGTCGCGGAGCTACAATGAGCAGTTCTTC. Translation: CASSESRSYNEQFF.

The table lists this clone with a count of one. The chain is built from TRBV5-6 and TRBJ1-3; 9 nucleotides align to TRBD1. The junction had 9 bases not matched to a gene; V was cut back by 6 bases and J by 2 bases. The germline gives CDR1 SGHDT, CDR2 YYEEEE. The CDR3 length is 16 residues. DNA for the CDR3: TGTGCCAGCACCCCCCTTGGGACAGGGACTGGAAACACCATATATTTT. Its translation: CASTPLGTGTGNTIYF.

This clone occurred once. The chain recombines TRBV6-5 with TRBJ2-1; D perhaps matches TRBD1 (6 bases). Per germline, CDR1 MNHEY and CDR2 SVGAGI. CDR3 length: 15 amino acids. Trimming took 0 bases from V and 9 from J, leaving 15 bases between them. Here the CDR3 reads CASSYSGQILGEQFF. The CDR3 DNA sequence: TGTGCCAGCAGTTACTCCGGACAGATCTTGGGTGAGCAGTTCTTC.

The gene calls are TRBV4-1 and TRBJ2-7; D is uncertain. The CDR3 is made up of 17 amino acids. With 0 bases removed from V and 2 bases from J, the gap between germline ends came to 17 bases. Germline CDR1 reads MGHRA; CDR2 reads YSYEKL. CDR3 DNA: TGCGCCAGCAGCCAAGATCCCTCCCGGTTACTAACCTACGAGCAGTACTTC. Amino acids: CASSQDPSRLLTYEQYF.